The rows below give T cell receptor beta chains drawn from one sample of a study of blood T cell repertoires in COVID-19. TCRdb's copy holds only in-frame clones and misses some; the assay was immunoSEQ multiplex PCR. The repertoire consists of tens of thousands of clones, with around 90% occurring once and the leading ten covering around 10%. Sequencing was performed on peripheral blood. The receptors shown here come from a man aged 80 or over with acute or convalescent COVID-19. Both conserved end residues are part of each CDR3. The D gene is left open where the match is weak. Size values are once, few and many counts, or a class for expanded clones, and some rows have none.

size: NA; D: NA; J: TRBJ2-7; V: TRBV18; CDR3: CASSPGQTYEQYF; DNA: TGTGCCAGCTCACCAGGGCAGACCTACGAGCAGTACTTC
size: NA; D: NA; J: TRBJ1-3; V: TRBV19; CDR3: CASSSSGVSGNTIYF; DNA: TGTGCCAGTAGTTCCTCAGGGGTCTCTGGAAACACCATATATTTT
size: NA; D: TRBD1; J: TRBJ1-5; V: TRBV19; CDR3: CASSIGGQGTGHGNQPQHF; DNA: TGTGCCAGTAGTATCGGGGGACAGGGTACTGGGCATGGCAATCAGCCCCAGCATTTT
size: NA; D: NA; J: TRBJ1-1; V: TRBV11-1; CDR3: CASSPQGRDSSTEAFF; DNA: TGTGCCAGCAGCCCTCAGGGGAGGGACTCTTCGACTGAAGCTTTCTTT
size: NA; D: NA; J: TRBJ2-5; V: TRBV19; CDR3: CASSIGNSQETQYF; DNA: TGTGCCAGTAGTATCGGGAATTCTCAAGAGACCCAGTACTTC
size: NA; D: NA; J: TRBJ1-2; V: TRBV19; CDR3: CASSRTDRDKNYGYTF; DNA: TGTGCCAGTAGTAGGACCGATCGGGACAAGAACTATGGCTACACCTTC
size: NA; D: NA; J: TRBJ2-1; V: TRBV10-2; CDR3: CASRIDTTYNEQFF; DNA: TGCGCCAGCAGGATCGACACGACCTACAATGAGCAGTTCTTC
size: NA; D: NA; J: TRBJ2-1; V: TRBV14; CDR3: CASSPWTGTYNEQFF; DNA: TGTGCCAGCAGCCCCTGGACTGGAACCTACAATGAGCAGTTCTTC
size: NA; D: TRBD1; J: TRBJ1-5; V: TRBV5-6; CDR3: CASSVDRGANQPQHF; DNA: TGTGCCAGCAGCGTCGACAGGGGGGCTAATCAGCCCCAGCATTTT
size: NA; D: NA; J: TRBJ2-1; V: TRBV6-2/TRBV6-3; CDR3: CASSRGSEQFF; DNA: TGTGCCAGCAGCCGAGGGAGTGAGCAGTTCTTC
size: NA; D: NA; J: TRBJ1-2; V: TRBV27; CDR3: CASSLSGGGKAYGYTF; DNA: TGTGCCAGCAGTTTATCAGGGGGGGGTAAAGCCTATGGCTACACCTTC
size: NA; D: NA; J: TRBJ1-3; V: TRBV14; CDR3: CASSQAVTSGNTIYF; DNA: TGTGCCAGCAGCCAAGCGGTCACCTCTGGAAACACCATATATTTT
size: NA; D: TRBD1; J: TRBJ1-5; V: TRBV5-1; CDR3: CASSLDGQGESNQPQHF; DNA: TGCGCCAGCAGCTTGGATGGACAGGGGGAGAGCAATCAGCCCCAGCATTTT
size: NA; D: NA; J: TRBJ2-5; V: TRBV11-2; CDR3: CASSLGGRGETQYF; DNA: TGTGCCAGCAGCTTAGGGGGCCGGGGGGAGACCCAGTACTTC
size: NA; D: TRBD1; J: TRBJ1-2; V: TRBV19; CDR3: CASRFSGTGVGYTF; DNA: TGTGCCAGTAGGTTCTCCGGGACAGGGGTTGGCTACACCTTC
size: NA; D: NA; J: TRBJ1-1; V: TRBV18; CDR3: CASSPSNPTDTEAFF; DNA: TGTGCCAGCTCACCATCGAACCCTACGGACACTGAAGCTTTCTTT
size: NA; D: NA; J: TRBJ2-3; V: TRBV5-4; CDR3: CASSQASVASTDTQYF; DNA: TGTGCCAGCAGCCAGGCTAGCGTCGCTAGCACAGATACGCAGTATTTT
size: once; D: TRBD2; J: TRBJ2-7; V: TRBV10-3; CDR3: CAISEQPGLAGTIYYEQYF; DNA: TGTGCCATCAGTGAACAACCGGGACTAGCGGGCACTATTTACTACGAGCAGTACTTC
size: few; D: TRBD2; J: TRBJ2-4; V: TRBV2; CDR3: CASTRAAGVAKNIQYF; DNA: TGTGCCTCCACCCGGGCAGCGGGGGTAGCCAAAAACATTCAGTACTTC
size: NA; D: TRBD2; J: TRBJ2-1; V: TRBV9; CDR3: CASSVTSGTSGIYNEQFF; DNA: TGTGCCAGCAGCGTCACCTCGGGGACTAGCGGGATCTACAATGAGCAGTTCTTC
size: NA; D: TRBD2; J: TRBJ2-1; V: TRBV2; CDR3: CASSGQAGGGNEQFF; DNA: TGTGCCAGCAGTGGTCAAGCGGGAGGAGGTAATGAGCAGTTCTTC
size: NA; D: NA; J: TRBJ1-4; V: TRBV21-1; CDR3: CASGRTGGGKLFF; DNA: TGTGCCAGCGGACGGACAGGGGGCGGAAAACTGTTTTTT
size: NA; D: NA; J: TRBJ2-7; V: TRBV6-1; CDR3: CASRDVGQSSYEQYF; DNA: TGTGCCAGCAGGGATGTAGGACAGTCAAGCTACGAGCAGTACTTC
size: NA; D: NA; J: TRBJ1-1; V: TRBV30; CDR3: CAWSVRGGTEAFF; DNA: TGTGCCTGGAGTGTGAGAGGGGGCACTGAAGCTTTCTTT
size: NA; D: NA; J: TRBJ1-2; V: TRBV7-8; CDR3: CASSFQPGNHGYTF; DNA: TGTGCCAGCAGCTTCCAACCCGGGAACCATGGCTACACCTTC
size: NA; D: NA; J: TRBJ2-5; V: TRBV7-3; CDR3: CASSYTSRETQYF; DNA: TGTGCCAGCAGCTATACTAGCAGAGAGACCCAGTACTTC
size: NA; D: TRBD2; J: TRBJ2-2; V: TRBV7-3; CDR3: CASRLAGSGELFF; DNA: TGTGCCAGCAGGCTAGCGGGGTCCGGGGAGCTGTTTTTT
size: NA; D: NA; J: TRBJ1-1; V: TRBV3-1/TRBV3-2; CDR3: CASSQVGQNTEAFF; DNA: TGTGCCAGCAGCCAAGTGGGACAGAACACTGAAGCTTTCTTT
size: NA; D: TRBD1; J: TRBJ1-1; V: TRBV7-2; CDR3: CASSQRTGNTEAFF; DNA: TGTGCCAGCAGCCAACGGACAGGGAACACTGAAGCTTTCTTT
size: few; D: NA; J: TRBJ1-4; V: TRBV18; CDR3: CASSPGPTNEKLFF; DNA: TGTGCCAGCTCACCGGGCCCAACTAATGAAAAACTGTTTTTT
size: few; D: NA; J: TRBJ1-5; V: TRBV6-5; CDR3: CASRSNYRGNQPQHF; DNA: TGTGCCAGCAGAAGCAACTACAGGGGCAATCAGCCCCAGCATTTT
size: NA; D: TRBD2; J: TRBJ2-7; V: TRBV5-6; CDR3: CASSRTSGYEQYF; DNA: TGTGCCAGCAGCCGGACTAGCGGCTACGAGCAGTACTTC
size: NA; D: TRBD2; J: TRBJ2-2; V: TRBV28; CDR3: CASISWKVAGSPGTGELFF; DNA: TGTGCCAGCATCTCTTGGAAAGTAGCGGGATCCCCGGGCACCGGGGAGCTGTTTTTT
size: NA; D: TRBD1; J: TRBJ2-7; V: TRBV6-6; CDR3: CASSYGTAAFPVDF; DNA: TGTGCCAGCAGTTACGGGACAGCCGCCTTCCCGGTGGACTTC
size: NA; D: NA; J: TRBJ1-2; V: TRBV7-9; CDR3: CASSLDIPGFSGYTF; DNA: TGTGCCAGCAGCTTAGACATTCCGGGATTCTCCGGCTACACCTTC
size: NA; D: NA; J: TRBJ2-1; V: TRBV7-9; CDR3: CASRRDSYNEQFF; DNA: TGTGCCAGCAGGCGGGATTCCTACAATGAGCAGTTCTTC
size: NA; D: NA; J: TRBJ2-7; V: TRBV10-1; CDR3: CAGAEINYEQYF; DNA: TGCGCCGGGGCAGAGATTAACTACGAGCAGTACTTC
size: NA; D: NA; J: TRBJ1-4; V: TRBV24-1; CDR3: CATSDSRDIPEKLFF; DNA: TGTGCCACCAGTGATTCCAGGGACATTCCTGAAAAACTGTTTTTT
size: NA; D: TRBD2; J: TRBJ2-3; V: TRBV5-5; CDR3: CASSYGTSGDSDTQYF; DNA: TGTGCCAGCAGCTACGGGACTAGCGGGGATTCAGATACGCAGTATTTT
size: NA; D: TRBD1; J: TRBJ1-5; V: TRBV6-5; CDR3: CASRGQGDNQPQHF; DNA: TGTGCCAGCAGGGGACAGGGGGACAATCAGCCCCAGCATTTT
size: NA; D: TRBD1; J: TRBJ1-2; V: TRBV11-2; CDR3: CASSIAGGINYGYTF; DNA: TGTGCCAGCAGCATAGCAGGGGGAATAAACTATGGCTACACCTTC
size: NA; D: NA; J: TRBJ1-1; V: TRBV6-5; CDR3: CASRPRGVNTEAFF; DNA: TGTGCCAGCAGGCCTCGGGGTGTGAACACTGAAGCTTTCTTT
size: once; D: NA; J: TRBJ2-7; V: TRBV12-3/TRBV12-4; CDR3: CASSYDTAYEQYF; DNA: TGTGCCAGCAGCTACGACACGGCCTACGAGCAGTACTTC
size: NA; D: NA; J: TRBJ2-3; V: TRBV6-6; CDR3: CASSYGGSRRDTQYF; DNA: TGTGCCAGCAGTTACGGGGGGTCTAGACGGGATACGCAGTATTTT
size: once; D: NA; J: TRBJ2-1; V: TRBV3-1/TRBV3-2; CDR3: CASSQATWGPEQFF; DNA: TGTGCCAGCAGCCAGGCTACGTGGGGCCCCGAGCAGTTCTTC
size: NA; D: NA; J: TRBJ2-5; V: TRBV23-1; CDR3: CASIGEDQETQYF; DNA: TGCGCCAGCATAGGAGAGGACCAAGAGACCCAGTACTTC
size: NA; D: TRBD2; J: TRBJ2-3; V: TRBV19; CDR3: CASSIGLAGDAHTQYF; DNA: TGTGCCAGTAGTATTGGACTAGCGGGAGATGCGCATACGCAGTATTTT
size: NA; D: NA; J: TRBJ1-5; V: TRBV19; CDR3: CASSIAAGQPQHF; DNA: TGTGCCAGTAGTATAGCGGCGGGTCAGCCCCAGCATTTT
size: NA; D: NA; J: TRBJ1-1; V: TRBV28; CDR3: CASPDPREANTEAFF; DNA: TGTGCCAGCCCAGACCCACGGGAGGCGAACACTGAAGCTTTCTTT
size: NA; D: TRBD1; J: TRBJ1-5; V: TRBV2; CDR3: CASSGGTAKSNQPQHF; DNA: TGTGCCAGCAGTGGCGGGACAGCTAAGAGCAATCAGCCCCAGCATTTT
size: NA; D: NA; J: TRBJ2-5; V: TRBV18; CDR3: CASSPPGGLQETQYF; DNA: TGTGCCAGCTCACCACCGGGGGGATTACAAGAGACCCAGTACTTC
size: NA; D: TRBD1; J: TRBJ2-4; V: TRBV13; CDR3: CASSGDRGEHIQYF; DNA: TGTGCCAGCAGCGGTGACAGGGGAGAACACATTCAGTACTTC
size: NA; D: TRBD1; J: TRBJ1-1; V: TRBV12-3/TRBV12-4; CDR3: CASSTGTGVLTFF; DNA: TGTGCCAGCAGTACCGGGACAGGAGTTTTGACTTTCTTT